These 23 T cell receptor beta chains share one sample of origin, sequenced in a study of spatial heterogeneity in lung cancer. Described time point: sample taken at primary tumor resection. TCRdb re-analysed the 5' RACE reads in MiXCR, keeping a single row per CDR3 protein. The profile shows 20,000 to 30,000 distinct CDR3 sequences, around 5.1% of them singletons. The sample in question was PBMCs, obtained at surgery. The receptors originated from a male donor with early-stage non-small cell lung cancer.

This clonotype was observed many times. The genes are TRBV9 and TRBJ2-2, with D perhaps matching TRBD2 (5 bases). Trimming removed 0 bases at V and 4 bases at J, with 7 bases between. Germline V gene sequence: CDR1 SGDLS, CDR2 YYNGEE. CDR3 length: 14 residues. In nucleotides, the CDR3 is TGTGCCAGCAGCGTAGGAGGGATCACCGGGGAGCTGTTTTTT. It yields the protein CASSVGGITGELFF.

The genes are TRBV5-6 and TRBJ1-4; D uncertain. Looked up from germline, CDR1 is SGHDT and CDR2 is YYEEEE. Between the trimmed V and J ends, which lost 4 bases and 2 bases, there was a span of 9 bases. The CDR3 totals 14 residues. The CDR3 DNA reads as TGTGCCAGCAGCGTGAAAGCTACTAATGAAAAACTGTTTTTT. Protein sequence: CASSVKATNEKLFF.

This clonotype appeared a few times. The chain employs TRBV18 and TRBJ2-2; the D gene could be TRBD1 or TRBD2 (5 bases each). This CDR3 contains 13 residues. Germline CDR1 KGHSH, CDR2 LQKENI. V lost 1 base and J 6 bases, leaving 6 bases between the germline ends. The CDR3 nucleotides are TGTGCCAGCTCACCACGGGACGCCGGGGAGCTGTTTTTT. Its translation: CASSPRDAGELFF.

There are many counts of this clonotype. The V call is TRBV6-5, the J call TRBJ2-7, with D possibly being TRBD2 (5 bases). The germline CDR1 and CDR2 sequences are MNHEY and SVGAGI. The CDR3 is made up of 13 amino acids. Trimming removed 6 bases at V and 3 bases at J, with 12 bases between. CDR3 region: CASSRGSGYEQYF. CDR3 bases: TGTGCCAGCAGCCGCGGGTCGGGCTACGAGCAGTACTTC.

The table lists this clonotype with many counts. V is TRBV15 and J is TRBJ1-4, with D unclear. The V end was cut by 1 base, the J end by 4 bases, with 7 bases between. This CDR3 has 14 amino acids. CDR1 is LNHNV and CDR2 is YYDKDF in the germline V gene (reference sequence). The DNA for the CDR3 is TGTGCCACCAGCAGAGTTAGGATTAATGAAAAACTGTTTTTT. Translating gives CATSRVRINEKLFF. Variable domain in full (rest from reference TRBV15 and TRBJ1-4): DAMVIQNPRYQVTQFGKPVTLSCSQTLNHNVMYWYQQKSSQAPKLLFHYYDKDFNNEADTPDNFQSRRPNTSFCFLDIRSPGLGDTAMYLCATSRVRINEKLFFGSGTQLSVL.

This clonotype was recorded many times. V is TRBV20-1 and J is TRBJ2-1; TRBD2 agrees at 11 bases. This CDR3 spans 16 amino acids. Losses at the gene ends were 1 base for V and 13 bases for J; bases not matched to a gene: 15. Germline V CDR1 and CDR2: DFQATT, SNEGSKA (reference sequence). CDR3 residues: CSARVPSGGTLSGQFF. The CDR3 DNA is TGCAGTGCTAGAGTCCCTAGCGGGGGGACCCTCAGTGGACAGTTCTTC.

There are many counts of this clonotype. This chain links TRBV29-1 with TRBJ1-5; 9 bases are shared with TRBD1. The CDR3 is 14 amino acids. With 7 bases clipped from V and 3 bases from J, the junction kept 7 bases outside the gene matches. Germline loops: CDR1 SQVTM, CDR2 ANQGSEA. CDR3 nucleotide sequence: TGCAGCGCTGGGACAGGGAACTCCAATCAGCCCCAGCATTTT. Protein: CSAGTGNSNQPQHF.

Many counts were recorded for this clonotype. This chain links TRBV20-1 with TRBJ1-5; no clear D gene. Germline assignment: CDR1 DFQATT and CDR2 SNEGSKA (reference sequence). V lost 6 bases, J lost 4 bases, and 16 bases lay in between. The CDR3 length is 14 residues. The CDR3 coding sequence is TGCAGTGCAATCGGGGAGGGCCTAAATCAGCCCCAGCATTTT. It codes for CSAIGEGLNQPQHF.

The chain employs TRBV28 and TRBJ1-5; D not certain. The CDR3 runs 12 residues. CDR1 and CDR2 (germline): MDHEN, SYDVKM. V gave up 7 bases and J gave up 3 bases, with 7 bases separating them. CDR3 region: CASKSINQPQHF. The CDR3 nucleotides are TGTGCCAGCAAAAGTATCAATCAGCCCCAGCATTTT.

This clonotype has at least ten counts. The chain couples TRBV20-1 to TRBJ2-3; 10 bases are shared with TRBD2. The trim removed 5 bases at V and 2 bases at J, leaving 7 bases unmatched. The CDR3 consists of 15 residues. Germline lookup yields CDR1 DFQATT and CDR2 SNEGSKA (reference sequence). CDR3 bases: TGCAGTGCTCATCCTACTAGCGGGGCCACAGATACGCAGTATTTT. Translating it yields CSAHPTSGATDTQYF.

This clonotype was picked up many times. The V and J genes are TRBV30 and TRBJ2-3, with D hard to call. The CDR3 runs to 15 residues. Germline V gene sequence: CDR1 GTSNPN, CDR2 SVGIG (reference sequence). The germline V and J ends were trimmed by 3 bases and 0 bases, with 13 bases remaining between them. The CDR3 loop is CAWRKAQTSTDTQYF. CDR3 in DNA: TGTGCCTGGAGGAAAGCCCAGACTAGCACAGATACGCAGTATTTT.

This clonotype was found many times. The chain uses TRBV12-3 or TRBV12-4 and TRBJ1-2; 7 nucleotides align to TRBD1. The V segment lost 5 bases and the J segment 8 bases; nucleotides outside the gene matches: 14. This CDR3 comprises 15 residues. CDR3 sequence (DNA): TGTGCCAGCAGTCCGCACGACAGACAGGGTGGAGGCTACACCTTC. Protein sequence: CASSPHDRQGGGYTF.

V gene TRBV15 combines with J gene TRBJ2-3; TRBD1 matches 7 bases. Per germline, CDR1 LNHNV and CDR2 YYDKDF (reference sequence). The CDR3 totals 17 residues. V gave up 0 bases and J gave up 2 bases; unmatched junction bases: 8. The CDR3 region has the DNA TGTGCCACCAGCAGAGATAGGAACAGGGGACCCACAGATACGCAGTATTTT. Its protein product is CATSRDRNRGPTDTQYF. Using reference TRBV15 and TRBJ2-3 for the parts outside the CDR3, the full variable domain is DAMVIQNPRYQVTQFGKPVTLSCSQTLNHNVMYWYQQKSSQAPKLLFHYYDKDFNNEADTPDNFQSRRPNTSFCFLDIRSPGLGDTAMYLCATSRDRNRGPTDTQYFGPGTRLTVL.

Ten or more counts support this clonotype. The chain joins TRBV28 to TRBJ1-2, with D possibly being TRBD1 (6 bases). The germline V and J ends were trimmed by 11 bases and 6 bases, with 22 bases remaining between them. CDR1 and CDR2 from the germline V gene are MDHEN and SYDVKM. This CDR3 has 14 residues. The CDR3 protein is CAGTRGGRFDGYTF. Written as DNA, the CDR3 is TGTGCCGGCACGCGCGGGGGGCGATTCGATGGCTACACCTTC.

This clonotype ranks as medium-sized. The chain recombines TRBV28 with TRBJ2-7, with 7 bases that match TRBD2. This CDR3 is 15 amino acids long. Germline V gives CDR1 MDHEN, CDR2 SYDVKM. The V gene end was trimmed by 1 base and the J gene end by 0 bases; junction bases not matched to a gene: 3. CDR3 protein: CASSLYRGSSYEQYF. The CDR3 DNA reads as TGTGCCAGCAGTTTATATCGCGGGAGCTCCTACGAGCAGTACTTC.

This clonotype was seen at least ten times. The chain uses TRBV6-5 and TRBJ2-5; either TRBD1 or TRBD2 may fit D (6 bases each). Trimming left V 6 bases short and J 1 base short, with 24 bases between. Germline CDR1 is MNHEY and CDR2 is SVGAGI. This CDR3 has 18 amino acids. The CDR3 region has the DNA TGTGCCAGCAGCTTGCGGGCTCCGGGCGGAGGGGGCCAAGAGACCCAGTACTTC. Translation: CASSLRAPGGGGQETQYF.

This clonotype was detected many times. V and J are TRBV9 and TRBJ1-6, with D unresolved. The ends were cut back, 0 bases at V and 7 bases at J, with 5 bases in the middle. The CDR3 has 13 amino acids. Germline loops: CDR1 SGDLS, CDR2 YYNGEE. This CDR3 reads CASSVVENSPLHF. In nucleotides, the CDR3 is TGTGCCAGCAGCGTAGTCGAGAATTCACCCCTCCACTTT.

This clonotype appeared many times. The chain employs TRBV6-2 or TRBV6-3 and TRBJ2-5; D perhaps matches TRBD1 (6 bases). Per germline, CDR1 MNHEY and CDR2 SVGEGT. Trimming took 8 bases from V and 5 from J, leaving 24 bases between them. CDR3 length: 16 amino acids. This CDR3 reads CASYTTGRSRAETQYF. In DNA form, the CDR3 reads TGTGCCAGCTATACCACAGGGCGGAGTAGGGCTGAGACCCAGTACTTC.

There are many counts of this clonotype. The chain joins TRBV9 to TRBJ2-7, with D perhaps matching TRBD1 or TRBD2 (6 bases each). Trimming cost V 0 bases and J 1 base, with 11 bases left between them. Germline-derived CDR1 and CDR2 are SGDLS and YYNGEE. The CDR3 covers 15 residues. CDR3 coding DNA: TGTGCCAGCAGCGTAGCTGAGGGGGGATCCTACGAGCAGTACTTC. Its translation is CASSVAEGGSYEQYF.

The sample holds many counts of this clonotype. The rearrangement joins TRBV14 to TRBJ2-3; perhaps TRBD1 as D (6 bases). CDR1 is SGHDN and CDR2 is FVKESK in the germline V gene. The CDR3 loop spans 15 amino acids. V lost 1 base and J 1 base, leaving 9 bases between the germline ends. The CDR3 coding sequence is TGTGCCAGCAGCCAAGTCCAGGGGCGCACAGATACGCAGTATTTT. It is translated as CASSQVQGRTDTQYF.

This clonotype was seen at least ten times. This rearrangement joins TRBV5-6 to TRBJ2-7; D is undetermined. CDR1 is SGHDT and CDR2 is YYEEEE in the germline V gene. Trimming took off 1 base at V and 2 bases at J, with 10 bases between the two ends. CDR3 size: 14 residues. The CDR3 loop is CASSLFASTYEQYF. The CDR3 DNA reads TGTGCCAGCAGCTTGTTTGCTTCAACCTACGAGCAGTACTTC.

This clonotype came up many times. The chain couples TRBV14 to TRBJ2-3; D not certain. The V end was cut by 3 bases, the J end by 2 bases, with 12 bases between. This CDR3 is 15 amino acids long. Germline V gene data show CDR1 as SGHDN and CDR2 as FVKESK. The CDR3: CASSQLGPNTDTQYF. The CDR3, as DNA: TGTGCCAGCAGCCAGCTCGGACCTAACACAGATACGCAGTATTTT.

This clonotype has at least ten counts. V is TRBV7-6 and J is TRBJ2-7; tentative D call: TRBD1 (5 bases). CDR1 SGHVS and CDR2 FNYEAQ come from the germline V gene. The V end lost 2 bases, the J end lost 2 bases, and 10 bases lay between the germline ends. CDR3 length equals 14 residues. In nucleotides, the CDR3 is TGTGCCAGCAGCTTAACAGGCGGAGCCTACGAGCAGTACTTC. This sequence encodes CASSLTGGAYEQYF. The whole variable domain, remainder taken from reference TRBV7-6 and TRBJ2-7, is GAGVSQSPRYKVTKRGQDVALRCDPISGHVSLYWYRQALGQGPEFLTYFNYEAQQDKSGLPNDRFSAERPEGSISTLTIQRTEQRDSAMYRCASSLTGGAYEQYFGPGTRLTVT.